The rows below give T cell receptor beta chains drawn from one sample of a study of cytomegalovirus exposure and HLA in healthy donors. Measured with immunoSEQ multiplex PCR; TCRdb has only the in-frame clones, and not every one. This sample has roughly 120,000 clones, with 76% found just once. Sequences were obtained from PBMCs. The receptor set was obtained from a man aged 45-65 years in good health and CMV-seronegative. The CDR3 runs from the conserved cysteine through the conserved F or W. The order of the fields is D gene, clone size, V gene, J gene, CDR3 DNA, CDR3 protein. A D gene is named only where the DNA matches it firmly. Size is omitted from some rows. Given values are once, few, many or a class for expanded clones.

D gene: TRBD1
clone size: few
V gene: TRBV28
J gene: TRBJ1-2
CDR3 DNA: TGTGCTTCGCGGAAGGGGGCCGACGGCTACACCTTC
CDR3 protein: CASRKGADGYTF

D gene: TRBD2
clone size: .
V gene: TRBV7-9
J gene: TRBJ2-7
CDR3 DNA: TGTTCCAGCAGCTCCCTTTCGGGGGGTATCAACGAGCAGTACTTC
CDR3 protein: CSSSSLSGGINEQYF

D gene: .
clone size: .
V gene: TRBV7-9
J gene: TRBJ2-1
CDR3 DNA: TGTGCCAGCAGCTTAAGCAATAGTCTCAATGAGCAGTTCTTC
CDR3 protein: CASSLSNSLNEQFF

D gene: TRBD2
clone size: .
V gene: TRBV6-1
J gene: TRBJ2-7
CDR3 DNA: TGTGCCAGCAGTGAACGGCGGGGGGCCGCCTACGAGCAGTACTTC
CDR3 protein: CASSERRGAAYEQYF

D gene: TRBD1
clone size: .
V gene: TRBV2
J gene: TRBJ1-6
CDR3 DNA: TGTGCCAGCAGTCCCCCGACAGGGGAAAATTCACCCCTCCACTTT
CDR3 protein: CASSPPTGENSPLHF

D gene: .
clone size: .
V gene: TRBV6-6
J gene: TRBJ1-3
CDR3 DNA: TGTGCCAGCACCCCCTCCCGCCCCGGGTCTGGAAACACCATATATTTT
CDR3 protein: CASTPSRPGSGNTIYF

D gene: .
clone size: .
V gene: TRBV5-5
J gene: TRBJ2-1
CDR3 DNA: TGTGCCAGCAGCTTGTTGTCGGTTGATCGGGACTCTCAGTTCTTC
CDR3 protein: CASSLLSVDRDSQFF

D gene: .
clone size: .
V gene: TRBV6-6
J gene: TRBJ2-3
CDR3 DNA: TGTGCCAGCAGCTCAACTAGCTGGGATACGCAGTATTTT
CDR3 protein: CASSSTSWDTQYF

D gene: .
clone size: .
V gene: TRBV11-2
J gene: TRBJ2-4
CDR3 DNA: TGTGCCAGCAGCTCCCCGGGACTGGCGGACATTCAGTACTTC
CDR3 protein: CASSSPGLADIQYF

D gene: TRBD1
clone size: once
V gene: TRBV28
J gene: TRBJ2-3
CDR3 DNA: TGTGCCAGCAGACCCGCCGGGGACAGGGTTACGCAGTATTTT
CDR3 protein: CASRPAGDRVTQYF

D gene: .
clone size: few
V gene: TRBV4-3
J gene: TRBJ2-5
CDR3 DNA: TGCGCCAGCAGCCAAGACGGCAGGGGTTTTGAGACCCAGTACTTC
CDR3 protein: CASSQDGRGFETQYF

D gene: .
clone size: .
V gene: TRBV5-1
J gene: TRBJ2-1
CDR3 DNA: TGCGCCAGCTCTAAGACAGGCTTGAGCTCCTACAATGAGCAGTTCTTC
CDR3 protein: CASSKTGLSSYNEQFF

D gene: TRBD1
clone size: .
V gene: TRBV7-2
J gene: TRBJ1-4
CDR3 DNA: TGTGCCAGCAGCCCAAAGGGACAGCTTAATGAAAAACTGTTTTTT
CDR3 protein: CASSPKGQLNEKLFF

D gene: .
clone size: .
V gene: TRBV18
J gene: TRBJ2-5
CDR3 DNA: TGTGCCAGCTCACCAATGGGGGCGGATTTCGAGACCCAGTACTTC
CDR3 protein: CASSPMGADFETQYF

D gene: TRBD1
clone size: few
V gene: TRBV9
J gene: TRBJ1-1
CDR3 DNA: TGTGCCAGCAGCGTGGGTTTACAGGGGGGCACTGAAGCTTTCTTT
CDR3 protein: CASSVGLQGGTEAFF

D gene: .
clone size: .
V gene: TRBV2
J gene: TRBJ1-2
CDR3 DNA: TGTGCCAGCAGTGACTGGAGTAACTATGGCTACACCTTC
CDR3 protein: CASSDWSNYGYTF

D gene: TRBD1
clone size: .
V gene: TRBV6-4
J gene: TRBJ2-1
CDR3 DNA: TGTGCCAGCAGTGACGGGGACAGGGGGCCCAATGAGCAGTTCTTC
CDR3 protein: CASSDGDRGPNEQFF

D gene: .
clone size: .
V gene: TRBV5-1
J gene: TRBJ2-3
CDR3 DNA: TGCGCCAGCAGCAACCCCCGCGGCACAGATACGCAGTATTTT
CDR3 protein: CASSNPRGTDTQYF